A selection of T cell receptor beta chains follows, all from one sample in a study of shared clonotypes between healthy human individuals. Measured with immunoSEQ multiplex PCR; TCRdb has only the in-frame clones, and not every one. This table holds roughly 500,000 clones, roughly 77% found once. Sequencing used PBMCs. These receptors were taken from a woman aged 40-49 years in good health. Some clones in this sample may be carry-over from other donors' samples. CDR3s include the opening cysteine and the closing phenylalanine or tryptophan. Each record gives: V gene, clone size, J gene, D gene, CDR3 protein, CDR3 DNA. D genes are given only for firm matches. A row's size may be missing; if present it is once, few, many or a size class.

>TRBV6-6|-|TRBJ1-2|TRBD1
CASSYSNGQGVYGYTF
TGTGCCAGCAGTTACTCGAATGGACAGGGGGTATATGGCTACACCTTC
>TRBV5-1|-|TRBJ2-7|TRBD2
CASSLLGLASYEQYF
TGCGCCAGCAGCTTGCTGGGACTAGCGAGCTACGAGCAGTACTTC
>TRBV5-1|-|TRBJ2-1|TRBD2
CASSGTGTSGANEQFF
TGCGCCAGCAGCGGAACCGGGACTAGCGGGGCCAATGAGCAGTTCTTC
>TRBV28|many|TRBJ1-2|-
CASSLNAASANGYTF
TGTGCCAGCAGTTTAAATGCGGCCAGTGCAAATGGCTACACCTTC
>TRBV10-3|-|TRBJ2-4|-
CAISESEGRNIQYF
TGTGCCATCAGTGAGTCGGAGGGGCGGAACATTCAGTACTTC
>TRBV18|-|TRBJ1-2|-
CASSPGRAYGYTF
TGTGCCAGCTCACCGGGCAGGGCCTATGGCTACACCTTC
>TRBV6-4|few|TRBJ1-5|-
CASSAGTSGQPQHF
TGTGCCAGCAGTGCCGGGACATCGGGTCAGCCCCAGCATTTT
>TRBV6-1|-|TRBJ1-4|-
CASAGQNNEKLFF
TGTGCCAGCGCAGGGCAGAATAATGAAAAACTGTTTTTT
>TRBV6-5|-|TRBJ2-3|-
CASSFGGGGRDTQYF
TGTGCCAGCAGCTTCGGGGGCGGGGGCAGAGATACGCAGTATTTT
>TRBV6-1|few|TRBJ1-2|-
CASSEVAGGPGGYTF
TGTGCCAGCAGTGAAGTGGCTGGGGGTCCGGGTGGCTACACCTTC
>TRBV30|few|TRBJ1-1|-
CAWMGDWANTEAFF
TGTGCCTGGATGGGGGATTGGGCGAACACTGAAGCTTTCTTT
>TRBV4-3|-|TRBJ2-1|TRBD2
CASSQDGDTSGPAYNEQFF
TGCGCCAGCAGCCAAGATGGCGATACTAGCGGACCGGCTTACAATGAGCAGTTCTTC
>TRBV5-1|-|TRBJ2-7|TRBD1
CASSLTTGGYEQYF
TGCGCCAGCAGCTTGACGACAGGGGGCTACGAGCAGTACTTC
>TRBV19|-|TRBJ1-1|TRBD1
CASSIDDRVKTEAFF
TGTGCCAGTAGTATCGACGACAGGGTAAAGACTGAAGCTTTCTTT
>TRBV11-3|-|TRBJ2-1|-
CASSFRGDSYNEQFF
TGTGCCAGCAGCTTCAGGGGGGACTCCTACAATGAGCAGTTCTTC
>TRBV5-4|many|TRBJ2-7|TRBD1
CASSSRTGETYEQYF
TGTGCCAGCAGCTCGAGGACAGGGGAGACCTACGAGCAGTACTTC
>TRBV9|few|TRBJ2-1|-
CASRFGGAANEQFF
TGTGCCAGCAGGTTCGGAGGGGCGGCCAATGAGCAGTTCTTC
>TRBV6-1|-|TRBJ1-1|-
CASSELSDPRGNTEAFF
TGTGCCAGCAGTGAATTAAGTGACCCCAGGGGGAACACTGAAGCTTTCTTT
>TRBV10-1|-|TRBJ2-1|-
CASSDGPRTDNEQFF
TGCGCCAGCAGTGATGGGCCTCGGACCGACAATGAGCAGTTCTTC
>TRBV28|once|TRBJ2-3|-
CASSFVSKNQEQYF
TGTGCCAGCAGTTTCGTCTCGAAGAACCAGGAGCAGTATTTT
>TRBV7-2|-|TRBJ2-2|TRBD2
CASRRGGGNTGELFF
TGTGCCAGCAGACGCGGCGGGGGGAACACCGGGGAGCTGTTTTTT
>TRBV4-2|-|TRBJ1-4|-
CASSPRTNEKLFF
TGTGCCAGCAGCCCTCGTACTAATGAAAAACTGTTTTTT
>TRBV7-2|-|TRBJ1-2|-
CASSLGQDYGYTF
TGTGCCAGCAGCTTAGGACAGGACTATGGCTACACCTTC
>TRBV27|-|TRBJ1-1|-
CASSPLTIENTEAFF
TGTGCCAGCAGTCCCCTTACCATAGAGAACACTGAAGCTTTCTTT
>TRBV27|-|TRBJ1-5|-
CASSTHRDAGGQPQHF
TGTGCCAGCAGTACCCACAGGGATGCGGGTGGACAGCCCCAGCATTTT
>TRBV7-3|-|TRBJ2-7|TRBD1
CASSLGTGGEQYF
TGTGCCAGCAGCTTAGGGACAGGGGGCGAGCAGTACTTC
>TRBV10-3|-|TRBJ1-1|TRBD1
CAISAHRGQTEAFF
TGTGCCATCAGTGCCCACAGGGGGCAAACTGAAGCTTTCTTT
>TRBV4-3|-|TRBJ2-7|TRBD2
CASSQGASGYSYEQYF
TGCGCCAGCAGCCAAGGGGCTAGCGGATACTCCTACGAGCAGTACTTC
>TRBV5-1|-|TRBJ2-7|-
CASSLDRPKDEQYF
TGCGCCAGCAGCTTGGACAGGCCGAAGGACGAGCAGTACTTC